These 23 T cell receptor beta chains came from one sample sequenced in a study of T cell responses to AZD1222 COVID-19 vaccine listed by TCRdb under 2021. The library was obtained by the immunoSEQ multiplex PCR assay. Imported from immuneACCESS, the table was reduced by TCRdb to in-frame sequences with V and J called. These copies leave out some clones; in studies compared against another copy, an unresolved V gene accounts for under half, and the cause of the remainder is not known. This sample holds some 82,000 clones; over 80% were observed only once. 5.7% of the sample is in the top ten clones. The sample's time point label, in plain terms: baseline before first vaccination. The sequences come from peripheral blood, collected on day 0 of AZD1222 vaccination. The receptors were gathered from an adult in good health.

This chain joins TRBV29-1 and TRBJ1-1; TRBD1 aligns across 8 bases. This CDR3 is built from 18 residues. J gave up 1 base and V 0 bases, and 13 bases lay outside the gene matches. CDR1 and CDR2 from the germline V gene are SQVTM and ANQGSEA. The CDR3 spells CSVEDSVGQGARNTEAFF. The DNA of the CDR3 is TGCAGCGTTGAAGACTCGGTGGGGCAGGGGGCGCGGAACACTGAAGCTTTCTTT.

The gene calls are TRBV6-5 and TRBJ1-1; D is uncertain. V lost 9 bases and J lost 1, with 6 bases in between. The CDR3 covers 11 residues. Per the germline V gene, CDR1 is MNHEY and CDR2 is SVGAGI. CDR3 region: CARKGNTEAFF. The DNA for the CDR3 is TGTGCCAGGAAGGGGAACACTGAAGCTTTCTTT.

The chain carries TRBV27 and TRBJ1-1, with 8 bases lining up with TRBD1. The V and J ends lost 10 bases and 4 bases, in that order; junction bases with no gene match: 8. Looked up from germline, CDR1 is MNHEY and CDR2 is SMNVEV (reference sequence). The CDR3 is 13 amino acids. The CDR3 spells CATYQGASTEAFF. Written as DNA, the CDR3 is TGTGCCACATACCAGGGGGCTAGCACTGAAGCTTTCTTT.

The CDR3 protein is CASSLLVAGNTGELFF. CDR3 DNA: TGTGCCAGCTCTCTACTAGTGGCAGGAAACACCGGGGAGCTGTTTTTT. V usage is TRBV18 and J usage is TRBJ2-2; a weak D match, TRBD2 (5 bases). The CDR3 contains 16 residues. The V gene's germline CDR1 is KGHSH and CDR2 LQKENI. With 6 bases removed from V and 2 bases from J, the gap between germline ends came to 16 bases. The variable domain in full, with the rest retrieved from reference TRBV18 and TRBJ2-2, is NAGVMQNPRHLVRRRGQEARLRCSPMKGHSHVYWYRQLPEEGLKFMVYLQKENIIDESGMPKERFSAEFPKEGPSILRIQQVVRGDSAAYFCASSLLVAGNTGELFFGEGSRLTVL.

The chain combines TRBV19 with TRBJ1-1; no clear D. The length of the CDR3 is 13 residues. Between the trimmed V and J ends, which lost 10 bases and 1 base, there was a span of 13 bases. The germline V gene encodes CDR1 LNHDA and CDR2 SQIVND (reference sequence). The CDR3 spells CATGQGANTEAFF. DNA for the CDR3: TGTGCCACCGGTCAAGGAGCGAACACTGAAGCTTTCTTT.

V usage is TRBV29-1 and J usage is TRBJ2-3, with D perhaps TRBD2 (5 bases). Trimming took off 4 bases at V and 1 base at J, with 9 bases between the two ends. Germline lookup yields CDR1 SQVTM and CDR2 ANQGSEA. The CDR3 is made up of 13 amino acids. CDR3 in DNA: TGCAGCGTTGGCGGGTACGGCACAGATACGCAGTATTTT. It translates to CSVGGYGTDTQYF.

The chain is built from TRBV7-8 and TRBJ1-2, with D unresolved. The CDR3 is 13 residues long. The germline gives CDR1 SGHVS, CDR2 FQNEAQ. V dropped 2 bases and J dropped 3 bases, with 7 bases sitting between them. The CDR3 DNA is TGTGCCAGCAGCTTAAAGGGCGACTATGGCTACACCTTC. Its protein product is CASSLKGDYGYTF.

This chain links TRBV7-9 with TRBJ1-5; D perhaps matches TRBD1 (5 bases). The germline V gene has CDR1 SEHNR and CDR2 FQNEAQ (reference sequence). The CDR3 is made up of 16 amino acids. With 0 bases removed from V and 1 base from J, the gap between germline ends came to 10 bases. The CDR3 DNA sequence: TGTGCCAGCAGCTTAGCTGGACAAGACAGCAATCAGCCCCAGCATTTT. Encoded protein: CASSLAGQDSNQPQHF.

The CDR3 is CASSRGQGSGYTF. CDR3 DNA: TGTGCCAGCAGCCGAGGACAGGGGAGCGGCTACACCTTC. The chain carries TRBV7-9 and TRBJ1-2; 9 bases agree with TRBD1. Trimming at V came to 5 bases and at J to 8 bases, leaving 6 bases not matched to a gene. CDR3 length: 13 amino acids. Germline loops: CDR1 SEHNR, CDR2 FQNEAQ (reference sequence).

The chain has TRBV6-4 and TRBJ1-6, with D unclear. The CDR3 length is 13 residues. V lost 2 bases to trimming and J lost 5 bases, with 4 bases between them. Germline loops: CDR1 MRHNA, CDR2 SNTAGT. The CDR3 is CASSDKNNSPLHF. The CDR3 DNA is TGTGCCAGCAGTGACAAAAATAATTCACCCCTCCACTTT.

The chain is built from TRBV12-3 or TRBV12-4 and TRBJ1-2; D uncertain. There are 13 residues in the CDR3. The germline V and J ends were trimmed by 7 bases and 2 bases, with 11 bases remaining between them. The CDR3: CASKMAVNYGYTF. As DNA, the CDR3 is TGTGCCAGCAAGATGGCTGTGAACTATGGCTACACCTTC.

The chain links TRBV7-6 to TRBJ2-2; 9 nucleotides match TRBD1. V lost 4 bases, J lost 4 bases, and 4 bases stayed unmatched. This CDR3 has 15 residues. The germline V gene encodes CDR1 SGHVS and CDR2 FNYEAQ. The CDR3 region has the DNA TGTGCCAGCAGCTATACAGGGGGCATCACCGGGGAGCTGTTTTTT. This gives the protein CASSYTGGITGELFF.

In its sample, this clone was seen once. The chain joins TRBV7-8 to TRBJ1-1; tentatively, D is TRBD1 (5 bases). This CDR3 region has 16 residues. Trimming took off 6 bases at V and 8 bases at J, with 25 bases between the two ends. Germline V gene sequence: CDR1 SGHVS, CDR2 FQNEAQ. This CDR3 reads CASSSRGGGLTKEAFF. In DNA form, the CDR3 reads TGTGCCAGCAGTTCCCGGGGGGGAGGGCTTACAAAGGAAGCTTTCTTT.

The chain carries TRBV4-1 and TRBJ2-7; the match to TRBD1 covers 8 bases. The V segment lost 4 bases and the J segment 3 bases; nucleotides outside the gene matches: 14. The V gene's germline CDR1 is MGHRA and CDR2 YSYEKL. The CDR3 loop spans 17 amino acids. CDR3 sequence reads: CASSLLQGARVNYEQYF. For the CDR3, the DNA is TGCGCCAGCAGCCTTCTTCAGGGGGCGAGAGTAAACTACGAGCAGTACTTC.

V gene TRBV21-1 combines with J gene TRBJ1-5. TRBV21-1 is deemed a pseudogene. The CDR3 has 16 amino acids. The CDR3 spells CASSKVSQVRNQPQHF. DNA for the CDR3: TGTGCCAGCAGCAAAGTCAGCCAGGTGAGGAATCAGCCCCAGCATTTT.

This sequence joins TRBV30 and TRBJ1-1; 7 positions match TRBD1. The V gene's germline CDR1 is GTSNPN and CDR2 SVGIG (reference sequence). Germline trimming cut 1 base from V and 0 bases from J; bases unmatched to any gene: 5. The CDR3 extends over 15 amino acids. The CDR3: CAWSAADRLNTEAFF. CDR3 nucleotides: TGTGCCTGGAGTGCTGCGGACAGGCTGAACACTGAAGCTTTCTTT.

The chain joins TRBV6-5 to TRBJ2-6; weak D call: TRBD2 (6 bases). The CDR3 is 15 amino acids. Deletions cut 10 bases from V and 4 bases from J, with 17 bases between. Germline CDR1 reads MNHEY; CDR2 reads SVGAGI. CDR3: CAILPGGSGANVLTF. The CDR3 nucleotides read TGTGCCATCCTCCCTGGAGGGTCGGGGGCCAACGTCCTGACTTTC.

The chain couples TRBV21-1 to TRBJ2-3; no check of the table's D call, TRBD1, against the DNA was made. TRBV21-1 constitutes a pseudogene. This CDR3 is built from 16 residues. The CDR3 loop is CASSKGDRGRSDTQYF. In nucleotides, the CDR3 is TGTGCCAGCAGCAAGGGGGACAGGGGGAGGTCAGATACGCAGTATTTT.

CDR3 nucleotides: TGCGCCAGCAGCCAAAACCGGGACAGACTGGGCCAGTTCTTC. Amino acids: CASSQNRDRLGQFF. This chain links TRBV4-3 with TRBJ2-1; 7 bases are a match to TRBD1. Germline V gene lookup returns CDR1 LGHNA and CDR2 YSLEER. The CDR3 is 14 residues long. The J segment lost 13 bases and the V segment lost 2 bases, leaving 11 bases of the junction unmatched.

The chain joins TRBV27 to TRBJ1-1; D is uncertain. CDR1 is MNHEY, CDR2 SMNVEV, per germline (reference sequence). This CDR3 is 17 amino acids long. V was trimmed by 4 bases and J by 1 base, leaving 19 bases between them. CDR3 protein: CASSSSKYRWSNTEAFF. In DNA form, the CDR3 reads TGTGCCAGCAGTTCATCAAAATACCGGTGGTCGAACACTGAAGCTTTCTTT.

The CDR3 sequence: CASSLSGTGRKYEKLFF. In DNA form, the CDR3 reads TGTGCCAGCAGCTTGTCTGGGACAGGGAGAAAGTATGAAAAACTGTTTTTT. V is TRBV5-8 and J is TRBJ1-4; TRBD1 matches at 9 bases. Trimming cost V 1 base and J 6 bases; bases outside gene matches: 10. CDR3 length equals 17 residues. Per the germline V gene, CDR1 is SGHTS and CDR2 is YDEGEE.

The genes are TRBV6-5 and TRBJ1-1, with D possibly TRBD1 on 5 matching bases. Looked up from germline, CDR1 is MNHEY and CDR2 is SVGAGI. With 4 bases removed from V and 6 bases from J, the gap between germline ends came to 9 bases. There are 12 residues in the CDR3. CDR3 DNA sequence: TGTGCCAGCAGTTTCGGACACCCTGAAGCTTTCTTT. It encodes CASSFGHPEAFF.

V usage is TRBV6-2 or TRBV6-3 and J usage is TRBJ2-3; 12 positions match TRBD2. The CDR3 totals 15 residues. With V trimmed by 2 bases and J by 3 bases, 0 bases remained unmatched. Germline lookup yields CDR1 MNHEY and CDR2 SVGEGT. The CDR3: CASSYGLAGTDTQYF. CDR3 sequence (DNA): TGTGCCAGCAGTTACGGACTAGCGGGGACAGATACGCAGTATTTT.